What follows describes a single T cell receptor (beta chain). Its target is unknown. Sequenced by immunoSEQ multiplex PCR; TCRdb stores in-frame clones only, minus some. Here the sample spans some 55,000 clones, 75% to 95% being singletons. This CDR3 has 16 amino acids. Trimming left V 4 bases short and J 4 bases short, with 20 bases between. Per germline, CDR1 SGHRS and CDR2 YFSETQ. The data derive from a study of graft-versus-host responses after intestinal transplantation. Background on the study: In this cohort, recipients had multivisceral, liver-intestinal, or isolated intestinal transplants.

Study observations and caveats: The study found high graft-versus-host to host-versus-graft clonal ratios in allografts of patients with graft-donor T cell macrochimerism. Recipient marrow harbored GvH clones, some of which surfaced first in ileum or blood.

The origin of this receptor is a human patient who received an intestinal transplant, so some T cells may come from the graft donor. The chain recombines TRBV5-1 with TRBJ1-2, with TRBD1 as a possible D gene (6 bases). Sample: PBMCs, taken nearly 670 days after intestinal transplant. The CDR3 reads CASSPTVGGRIYGYTF. The CDR3 DNA sequence: TGCGCCAGCAGCCCCACCGTCGGGGGGCGAATCTATGGCTACACCTTC. The full variable domain, rest sourced from reference TRBV5-1 and TRBJ1-2, is KAGVTQTPRYLIKTRGQQVTLSCSPISGHRSVSWYQQTPGQGLQFLFEYFSETQRNKGNFPGRFSGRQFSNSRSEMNVSTLELGDSALYLCASSPTVGGRIYGYTFGSGTRLTVV.